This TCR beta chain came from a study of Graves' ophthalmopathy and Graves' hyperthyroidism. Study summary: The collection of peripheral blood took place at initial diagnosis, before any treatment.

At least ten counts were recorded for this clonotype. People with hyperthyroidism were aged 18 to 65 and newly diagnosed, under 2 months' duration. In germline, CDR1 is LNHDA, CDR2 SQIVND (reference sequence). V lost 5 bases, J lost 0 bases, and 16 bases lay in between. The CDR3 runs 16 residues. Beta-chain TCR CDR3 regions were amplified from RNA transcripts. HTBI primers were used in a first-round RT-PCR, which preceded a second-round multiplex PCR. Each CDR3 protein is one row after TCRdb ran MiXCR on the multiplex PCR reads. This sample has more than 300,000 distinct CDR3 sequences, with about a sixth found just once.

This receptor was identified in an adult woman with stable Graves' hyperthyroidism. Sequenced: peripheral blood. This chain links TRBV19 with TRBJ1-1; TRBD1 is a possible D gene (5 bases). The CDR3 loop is CASSPPGLRMNTEAFF. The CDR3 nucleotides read TGTGCCAGTAGTCCACCAGGGTTGAGAATGAACACTGAAGCTTTCTTT.